One sample yielded the 8 T cell receptor beta chains listed below, sequenced in a study of blood T cell repertoires in COVID-19 (dated by TCRdb to about 2020). The library was built by means of the immunoSEQ multiplex PCR assay. TCRdb mirrors the immuneACCESS table, restricted to in-frame sequences. Some clones are absent from its copies; in checked studies, under half trace to an unresolved V gene, and the reason for the others is unknown. This sample holds under 45,000 clones; around 76% were observed only once. About a quarter of the sample is held by the ten biggest clonotypes. Input material: peripheral blood. The receptors originated from a man at least 80 years old with acute or convalescent COVID-19.

The chain has TRBV2 and TRBJ2-5, with D perhaps TRBD2 (7 bases). Trimming took 6 bases from V and 1 from J, leaving 15 bases between them. The CDR3 is 15 residues long. The germline gives CDR1 SNHLY, CDR2 FYNNEI. The DNA of the CDR3 is TGTGCCAGCAGGAGGGGGAGCGGGGTCCAAGAGACCCAGTACTTC. As protein: CASRRGSGVQETQYF.

The chain combines TRBV7-2 with TRBJ1-2; D not certain. The CDR3 is 12 residues long. The V end lost 5 bases, the J end lost 7 bases, and 11 bases lay between the germline ends. The V gene's germline CDR1 is SGHTA and CDR2 FQGNSA. The CDR3 sequence: CASSPGRVGYTF. The DNA for the CDR3 is TGTGCCAGCAGCCCCGGGAGAGTTGGCTACACCTTC.

The chain couples TRBV7-8 to TRBJ2-5, with D perhaps matching TRBD2 (5 bases). Trimming removed 5 bases at V and 0 bases at J, with 10 bases between. CDR1 is SGHVS and CDR2 is FQNEAQ in the germline V gene. This CDR3 is built from 14 residues. The CDR3 nucleotides are TGTGCCAGCAGCCCCGGAGGAGACCAAGAGACCCAGTACTTC. This translates into CASSPGGDQETQYF.

By frequency in the sample, this clone is medium-sized. J is TRBJ2-1 and V is TRBV20-1, with 9 bases identical to TRBD2. V was pared by 3 bases and J by 6 bases, with 9 bases of the junction left unmatched. Germline CDR1 reads DFQATT; CDR2 reads SNEGSKA (reference sequence). The CDR3 consists of 15 residues. CDR3 in amino acids: CSASQIAGVPNEQFF. The CDR3 DNA is TGCAGTGCTAGTCAGATAGCGGGGGTCCCCAATGAGCAGTTCTTC.

This CDR3 is CSARTFGGYTF. The CDR3 DNA reads TGCAGTGCCCGAACGTTTGGCGGCTACACCTTC. This sequence joins TRBV20-1 and TRBJ1-2; D ambiguous. V lost 6 bases and J lost 8, with 13 bases in between. The CDR3 sequence is 11 residues long. Germline values: CDR1 DFQATT, CDR2 SNEGSKA (reference sequence).

The chain uses TRBV28 and TRBJ2-5; perhaps TRBD2 as D (5 bases). The CDR3 extends over 15 amino acids. CDR1 is MDHEN, CDR2 SYDVKM, per germline. V was shortened by 3 bases and J by 3 bases, with 14 bases between the two germline ends. In DNA form, the CDR3 reads TGTGCCAGCAGTTTCTCGCGGGCCCAAAAAGAGACCCAGTACTTC. Translating it yields CASSFSRAQKETQYF. The whole variable domain, remainder taken from reference TRBV28 and TRBJ2-5, is DVKVTQSSRYLVKRTGEKVFLECVQDMDHENMFWYRQDPGLGLRLIYFSYDVKMKEKGDIPEGYSVSREKKERFSLILESASTNQTSMYLCASSFSRAQKETQYFGPGTRLLVL.

This clone has a handful of counts. V is TRBV19 and J is TRBJ1-6, with TRBD1 as a possible D gene (5 bases). This CDR3 is built from 15 residues. From germline, CDR1 is LNHDA and CDR2 SQIVND (reference sequence). V lost 6 bases and J 5 bases, leaving 14 bases between the germline ends. The CDR3 DNA sequence: TGTGCCAGTAGAGACCGGGACTGGGATAATTCACCCCTCCACTTT. It specifies CASRDRDWDNSPLHF. Full variable domain (missing parts from reference TRBV19 and TRBJ1-6): DGGITQSPKYLFRKEGQNVTLSCEQNLNHDAMYWYRQDPGQGLRLIYYSQIVNDFQKGDIAEGYSVSREKKESFPLTVTSAQKNPTAFYLCASRDRDWDNSPLHFGNGTRLTVT.

The chain links TRBV19 to TRBJ1-2; perhaps TRBD1 as D (6 bases). CDR3 length: 16 amino acids. Germline-derived CDR1 and CDR2 are LNHDA and SQIVND (reference sequence). Trimming removed 5 bases from V and 5 bases from J, with 21 bases in between. The CDR3 here is CASSPAGAAASYGYTF. The DNA of the CDR3 is TGTGCCAGTAGTCCCGCGGGGGCAGCCGCGAGTTATGGCTACACCTTC.